Listed below are T cell receptor beta chains from one sample, sequenced in a study of OX40 agonist ivuxolimab in advanced cancers. Here immunoSEQ multiplex PCR was the method, and the copy in TCRdb shows in-frame clones only, minus some. The sample has more than 50,000 clones, 85% seen once; the top ten hold roughly 4.8%. This material consisted of CD4+ or CD8+ T cells sorted from blood, taken in a trial of the OX40 agonist ivuxolimab. The receptor set was obtained from an adult with an advanced solid tumor such as melanoma, head and neck, liver or kidney cancer. Each CDR3 is given with its conserved first and last residue. A D gene is named only where the DNA matches it firmly. Clone size appears in some rows only: once, few, many, or a class for an expanded clone.

j_call v_call d_call clone_size cdr3_aa cdr3_nt
TRBJ2-3 TRBV7-9 TRBD1 - CASSLRRGGQDTQYF TGTGCCAGCAGCTTAAGGAGAGGGGGCCAAGATACGCAGTATTTT
TRBJ2-7 TRBV5-6 TRBD2 - CASGLREASGREQYF TGTGCTTCAGGCCTGAGGGAAGCTAGCGGGAGGGAGCAGTACTTC
TRBJ2-2 TRBV11-1 TRBD1 - CASSSQGSGELFF TGTGCCAGCAGCTCACAGGGGTCCGGGGAGCTGTTTTTT
TRBJ2-1 TRBV15 - - CATSRGTAGNEQFF TGTGCCACCAGCAGAGGAACCGCGGGCAATGAGCAGTTCTTC
TRBJ2-7 TRBV10-3 - - CAISELRRNTYEQYF TGTGCCATCAGTGAGTTGAGACGTAATACCTACGAGCAGTACTTC
TRBJ1-1 TRBV30 - few CAWGRRTEAFF TGTGCCTGGGGACGTCGGACTGAAGCTTTCTTT
TRBJ2-1 TRBV5-8 TRBD2 once CASRRTSGKNEQFF TGTGCCAGCAGGCGGACTAGCGGGAAAAATGAGCAGTTCTTC
TRBJ2-7 TRBV5-6 TRBD2 - CASSLLGTSGPHEQYF TGTGCCAGCAGCTTGCTTGGGACTAGCGGTCCCCACGAGCAGTACTTC
TRBJ2-1 TRBV5-4 TRBD1 - CASSSGTDSNEQFF TGTGCCAGCAGCTCCGGGACAGACTCTAATGAGCAGTTCTTC
TRBJ1-4 TRBV5-1 - - CASSLMGENEKLFF TGCGCCAGCAGCTTGATGGGGGAAAATGAAAAACTGTTTTTT
TRBJ2-1 TRBV5-1 TRBD1 - CASSPGQQGYNEQFF TGCGCCAGCAGCCCGGGACAGCAGGGATACAATGAGCAGTTCTTC
TRBJ1-3 TRBV4-3 TRBD1 - CASSRDIEDRAGNTIYF TGCGCCAGCAGCCGGGATATAGAGGACAGGGCTGGAAACACCATATATTTT
TRBJ1-5 TRBV5-1 - - CASSLAGTPNQPQHF TGCGCCAGCAGCTTGGCCGGGACGCCGAATCAGCCCCAGCATTTT
TRBJ2-3 TRBV7-2 - - CASRRAAGSTDTQYF TGTGCCAGCAGGCGGGCGGCGGGCAGCACAGATACGCAGTATTTT
TRBJ2-7 TRBV11-1 TRBD2 - CASSSPTSGPYEQYF TGTGCCAGCAGCTCCCCGACTAGCGGTCCCTACGAGCAGTACTTC
TRBJ2-3 TRBV6-6 - - CASLGQGTDTQYF TGTGCCAGCTTGGGGCAGGGGACAGATACGCAGTATTTT
TRBJ1-2 TRBV2 TRBD1 few CASRPGQGNGYTF TGTGCCAGCAGGCCTGGACAGGGGAATGGCTACACCTTC
TRBJ2-5 TRBV11-2 - - CASSLGPTKETQYF TGTGCCAGCAGCCTCGGTCCCACTAAAGAGACCCAGTACTTC
TRBJ2-7 TRBV14 - - CASSQDGLRGRLSAYEQYF TGTGCCAGCAGCCAAGATGGTTTGCGGGGACGCCTGTCAGCCTACGAGCAGTACTTC
TRBJ2-1 TRBV19 TRBD2 - CASSPGLAAEQFF TGTGCCAGTAGTCCCGGACTAGCGGCTGAGCAGTTCTTC
TRBJ1-4 TRBV5-1 TRBD1 - CASRKPGGDEKLFF TGCGCCAGCAGAAAACCAGGGGGCGATGAAAAACTGTTTTTT
TRBJ1-2 TRBV9 - many CASSPGGSGYGYTF TGTGCCAGCAGCCCGGGGGGTTCGGGGTATGGCTACACCTTC
TRBJ2-6 TRBV29-1 - - CSVEGWISGANVLTF TGCAGCGTTGAAGGTTGGATCTCTGGGGCCAACGTCCTGACTTTC
TRBJ2-5 TRBV5-8 TRBD2 - CASSSTRLAGGPETQYF TGTGCCAGCAGCTCCACCAGACTAGCGGGAGGGCCAGAGACCCAGTACTTC
TRBJ2-3 TRBV7-9 TRBD2 - CASSYRLAGGGDTQYF TGTGCCAGCAGCTATAGACTAGCGGGAGGGGGGGATACGCAGTATTTT
TRBJ2-2 TRBV5-4 TRBD2 - CASSSPWTSGNTGELFF TGTGCCAGCAGCTCACCTTGGACTAGCGGTAACACCGGGGAGCTGTTTTTT
TRBJ2-1 TRBV14 - - CASSAPGNEQFF TGTGCCAGCAGCGCCCCGGGGAATGAGCAGTTCTTC
TRBJ1-5 TRBV28 - - CASHYSSNQPQHF TGTGCCAGCCATTACAGTAGCAATCAGCCCCAGCATTTT
TRBJ2-5 TRBV4-1 - - CASSPPNTGRETQYF TGCGCCAGCAGCCCCCCAAATACGGGGCGGGAGACCCAGTACTTC
TRBJ2-7 TRBV6-1 - - CASSGHQGNPYEQYF TGTGCCAGCAGCGGGCATCAGGGGAACCCCTACGAGCAGTACTTC
TRBJ2-3 TRBV7-3 - - CASSLTPAGYSTDTQYF TGTGCCAGCAGCTTAACACCCGCGGGATACAGCACAGATACGCAGTATTTT